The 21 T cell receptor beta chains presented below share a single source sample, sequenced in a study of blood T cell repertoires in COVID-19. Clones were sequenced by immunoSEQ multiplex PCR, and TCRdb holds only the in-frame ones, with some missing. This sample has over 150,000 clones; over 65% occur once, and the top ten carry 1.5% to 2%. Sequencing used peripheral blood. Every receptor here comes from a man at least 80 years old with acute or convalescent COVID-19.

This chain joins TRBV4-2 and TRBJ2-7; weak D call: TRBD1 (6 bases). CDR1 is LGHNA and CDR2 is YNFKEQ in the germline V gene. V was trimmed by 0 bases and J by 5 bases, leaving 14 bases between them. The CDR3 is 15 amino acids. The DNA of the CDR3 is TGTGCCAGCAGCCAAGAGGTCACAGGGTTCGACGAGCAGTACTTC. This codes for CASSQEVTGFDEQYF.

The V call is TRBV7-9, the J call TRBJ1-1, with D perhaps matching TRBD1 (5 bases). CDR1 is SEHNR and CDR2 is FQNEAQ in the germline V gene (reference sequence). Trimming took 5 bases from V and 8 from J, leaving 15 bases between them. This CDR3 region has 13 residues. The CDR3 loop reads CASSAGPNLEAFF. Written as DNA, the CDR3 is TGTGCCAGCAGCGCAGGGCCTAACTTAGAAGCTTTCTTT.

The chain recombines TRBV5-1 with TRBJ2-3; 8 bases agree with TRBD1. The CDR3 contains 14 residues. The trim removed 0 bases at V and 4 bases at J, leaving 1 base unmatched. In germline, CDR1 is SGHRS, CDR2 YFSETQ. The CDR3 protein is CASSLAGGPDTQYF. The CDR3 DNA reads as TGCGCCAGCAGCTTGGCAGGGGGCCCAGATACGCAGTATTTT.

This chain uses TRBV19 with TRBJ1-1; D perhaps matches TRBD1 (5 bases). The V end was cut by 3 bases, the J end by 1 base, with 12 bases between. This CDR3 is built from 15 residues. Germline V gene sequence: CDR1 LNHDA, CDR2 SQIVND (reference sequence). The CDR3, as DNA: TGTGCCAGTAGTATTCTGGGGCAGGGGAACACTGAAGCTTTCTTT. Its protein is CASSILGQGNTEAFF.

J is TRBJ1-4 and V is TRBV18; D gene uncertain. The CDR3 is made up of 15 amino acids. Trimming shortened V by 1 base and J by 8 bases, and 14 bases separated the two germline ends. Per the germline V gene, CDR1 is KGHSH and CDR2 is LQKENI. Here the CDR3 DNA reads TGTGCCAGCTCACCACGTGCGCAGGCAGAGGAAAAACTGTTTTTT. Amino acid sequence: CASSPRAQAEEKLFF.

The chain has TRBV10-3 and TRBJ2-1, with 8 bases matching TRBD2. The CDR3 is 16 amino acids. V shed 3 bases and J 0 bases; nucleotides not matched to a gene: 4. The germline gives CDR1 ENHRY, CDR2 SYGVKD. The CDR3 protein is CAISDLAGVSYNEQFF. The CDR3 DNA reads TGTGCCATCAGTGATCTAGCGGGTGTCTCCTACAATGAGCAGTTCTTC.

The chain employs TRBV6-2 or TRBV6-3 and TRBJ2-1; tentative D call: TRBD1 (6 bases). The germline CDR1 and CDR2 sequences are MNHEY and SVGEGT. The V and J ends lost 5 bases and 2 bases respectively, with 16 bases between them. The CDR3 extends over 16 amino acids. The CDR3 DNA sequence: TGTGCCAGCAGTAAGTACTTAGGGACAACCTACAATGAGCAGTTCTTC. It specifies CASSKYLGTTYNEQFF.

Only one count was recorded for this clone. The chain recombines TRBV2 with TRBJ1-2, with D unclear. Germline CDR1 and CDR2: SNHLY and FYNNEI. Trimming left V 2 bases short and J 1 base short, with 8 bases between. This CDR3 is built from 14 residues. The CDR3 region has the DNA TGTGCCAGCAGTGAATATTTCGGTAACTATGGCTACACCTTC. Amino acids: CASSEYFGNYGYTF.

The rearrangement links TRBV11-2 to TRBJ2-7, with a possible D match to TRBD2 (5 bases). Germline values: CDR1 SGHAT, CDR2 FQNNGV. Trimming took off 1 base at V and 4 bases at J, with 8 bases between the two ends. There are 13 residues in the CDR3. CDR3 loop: CASSLGLRYEQYF. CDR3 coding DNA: TGTGCCAGCAGCTTAGGACTAAGGTACGAGCAGTACTTC.

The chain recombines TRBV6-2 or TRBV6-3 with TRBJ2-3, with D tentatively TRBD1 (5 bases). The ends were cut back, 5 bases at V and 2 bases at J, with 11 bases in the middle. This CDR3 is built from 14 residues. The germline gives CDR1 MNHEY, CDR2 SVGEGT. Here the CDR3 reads CASSTLTVTDTQYF. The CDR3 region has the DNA TGTGCCAGCAGTACGCTGACAGTCACAGATACGCAGTATTTT.

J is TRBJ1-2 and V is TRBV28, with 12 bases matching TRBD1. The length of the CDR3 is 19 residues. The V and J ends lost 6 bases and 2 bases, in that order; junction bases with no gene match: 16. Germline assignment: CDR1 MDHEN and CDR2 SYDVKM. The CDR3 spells CASSPLRGTGGKGNYGYTF. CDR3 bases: TGTGCCAGCAGCCCCCTACGCGGGACAGGGGGCAAAGGGAACTATGGCTACACCTTC.

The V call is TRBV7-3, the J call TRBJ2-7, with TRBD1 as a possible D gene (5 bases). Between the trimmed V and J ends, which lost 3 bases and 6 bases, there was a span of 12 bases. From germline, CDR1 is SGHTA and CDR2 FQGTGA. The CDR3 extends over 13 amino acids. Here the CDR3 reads CASSFTGLGEQYF. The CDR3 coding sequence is TGTGCCAGCAGCTTTACAGGCCTGGGCGAGCAGTACTTC.

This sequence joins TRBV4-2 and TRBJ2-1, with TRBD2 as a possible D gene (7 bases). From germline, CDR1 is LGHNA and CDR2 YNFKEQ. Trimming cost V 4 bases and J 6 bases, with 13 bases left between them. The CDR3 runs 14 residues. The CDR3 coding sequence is TGTGCCAGCAGCCGGGAGGGGGGGTCCAATGAGCAGTTCTTC. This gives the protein CASSREGGSNEQFF.

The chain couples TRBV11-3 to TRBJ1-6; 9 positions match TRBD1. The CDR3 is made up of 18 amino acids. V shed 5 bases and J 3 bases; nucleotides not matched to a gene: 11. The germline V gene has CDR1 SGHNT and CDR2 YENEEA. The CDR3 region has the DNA TGTGCCAGCAGCCCGAAACCGGGACAGGGAGGCTATAATTCACCCCTCCACTTT. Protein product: CASSPKPGQGGYNSPLHF.

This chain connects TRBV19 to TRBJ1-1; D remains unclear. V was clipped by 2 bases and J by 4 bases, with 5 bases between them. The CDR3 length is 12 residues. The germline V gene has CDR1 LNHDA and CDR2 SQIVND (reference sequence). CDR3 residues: CASSIRSTEAFF. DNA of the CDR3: TGTGCCAGTAGTATAAGGAGCACTGAAGCTTTCTTT.

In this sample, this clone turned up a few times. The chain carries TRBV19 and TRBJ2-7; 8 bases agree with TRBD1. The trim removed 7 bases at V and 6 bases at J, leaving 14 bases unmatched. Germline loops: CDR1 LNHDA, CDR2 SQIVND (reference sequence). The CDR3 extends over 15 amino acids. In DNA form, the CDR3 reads TGTGCCAGTACCTCCGAGACAGGGGCGAGGGGCGAGCAGTACTTC. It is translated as CASTSETGARGEQYF.

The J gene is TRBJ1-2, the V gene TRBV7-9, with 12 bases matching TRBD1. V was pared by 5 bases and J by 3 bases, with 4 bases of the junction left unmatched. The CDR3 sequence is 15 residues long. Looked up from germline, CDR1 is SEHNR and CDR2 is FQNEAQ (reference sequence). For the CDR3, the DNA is TGTGCCAGCAGCCCTGGGACAGGGGGCGACTATGGCTACACCTTC. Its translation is CASSPGTGGDYGYTF.

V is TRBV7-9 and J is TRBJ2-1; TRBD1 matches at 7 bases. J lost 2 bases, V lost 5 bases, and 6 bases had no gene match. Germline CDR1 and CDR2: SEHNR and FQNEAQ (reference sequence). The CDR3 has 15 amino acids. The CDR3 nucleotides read TGTGCCAGCAGCCCTGGGACAGCTGCCTACAATGAGCAGTTCTTC. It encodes CASSPGTAAYNEQFF.

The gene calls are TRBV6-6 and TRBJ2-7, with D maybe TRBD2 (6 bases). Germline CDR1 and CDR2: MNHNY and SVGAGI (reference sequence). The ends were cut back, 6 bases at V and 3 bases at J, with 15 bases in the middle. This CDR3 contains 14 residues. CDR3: CASSDTGGNYEQYV. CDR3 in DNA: TGTGCCAGCAGCGATACCGGGGGTAACTACGAGCAGTACGTC.

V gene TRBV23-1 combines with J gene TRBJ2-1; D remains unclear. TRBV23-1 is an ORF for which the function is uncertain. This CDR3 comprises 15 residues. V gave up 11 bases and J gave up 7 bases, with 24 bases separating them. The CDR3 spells CAPSFETGGSNEQFF. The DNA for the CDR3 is TGCGCCCCCTCGTTCGAGACGGGTGGGTCGAATGAGCAGTTCTTC.

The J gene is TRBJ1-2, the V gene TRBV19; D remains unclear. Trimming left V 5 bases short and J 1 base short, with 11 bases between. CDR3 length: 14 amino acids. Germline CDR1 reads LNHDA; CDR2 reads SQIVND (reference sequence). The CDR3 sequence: CASSDQRFNYGYTF. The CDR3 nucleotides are TGTGCCAGTAGTGATCAGCGCTTTAACTATGGCTACACCTTC.